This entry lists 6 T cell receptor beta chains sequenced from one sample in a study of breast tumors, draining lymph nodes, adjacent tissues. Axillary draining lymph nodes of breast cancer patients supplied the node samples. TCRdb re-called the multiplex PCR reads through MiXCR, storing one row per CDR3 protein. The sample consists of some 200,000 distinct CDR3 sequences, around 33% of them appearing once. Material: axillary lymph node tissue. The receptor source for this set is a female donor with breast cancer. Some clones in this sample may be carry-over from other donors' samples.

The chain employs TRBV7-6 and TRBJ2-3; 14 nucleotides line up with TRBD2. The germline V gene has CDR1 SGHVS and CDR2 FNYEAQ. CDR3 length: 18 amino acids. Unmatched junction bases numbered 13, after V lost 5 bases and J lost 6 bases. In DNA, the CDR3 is TGTGCCAGCAGCCCGGAACCGGGACTAGCGGGAGCGGCTGATACGCAGTATTTT. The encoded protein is CASSPEPGLAGAADTQYF.

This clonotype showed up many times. CDR3 residues: CASSRTAQETQYF. As DNA, the CDR3 is TGCGCCAGCAGCCGGACAGCTCAAGAGACCCAGTACTTC. This rearrangement joins TRBV4-1 to TRBJ2-5; D may be TRBD1 (6 bases). Germline V gene data show CDR1 as MGHRA and CDR2 as YSYEKL. Trimming stripped 4 bases from V and 2 bases from J, with 8 bases between. The CDR3 consists of 13 residues.

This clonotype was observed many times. The CDR3 bases are TGCAGTGCTACCCAGCCAGATACGCAGTATTTT. Residues: CSATQPDTQYF. The chain is built from TRBV20-1 and TRBJ2-3; D is ambiguous. The germline V gene encodes CDR1 DFQATT and CDR2 SNEGSKA (reference sequence). This CDR3 spans 11 amino acids. V gave up 4 bases and J gave up 4 bases, with 6 bases separating them.

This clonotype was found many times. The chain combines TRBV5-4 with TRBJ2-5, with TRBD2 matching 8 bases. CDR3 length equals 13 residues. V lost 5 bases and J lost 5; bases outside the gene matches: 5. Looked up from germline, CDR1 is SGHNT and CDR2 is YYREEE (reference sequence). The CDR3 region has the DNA TGTGCCAGCAGTCTAGCGGGCGGGGAGACCCAGTACTTC. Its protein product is CASSLAGGETQYF.

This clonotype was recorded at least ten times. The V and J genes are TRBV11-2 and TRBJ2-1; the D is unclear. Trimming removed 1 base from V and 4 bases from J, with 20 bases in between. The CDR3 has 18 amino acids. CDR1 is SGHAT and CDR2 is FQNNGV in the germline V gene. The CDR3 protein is CASSLGYERGNRYNEQFF. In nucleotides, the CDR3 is TGTGCCAGCAGCTTAGGGTACGAGCGCGGTAACCGATACAATGAGCAGTTCTTC.

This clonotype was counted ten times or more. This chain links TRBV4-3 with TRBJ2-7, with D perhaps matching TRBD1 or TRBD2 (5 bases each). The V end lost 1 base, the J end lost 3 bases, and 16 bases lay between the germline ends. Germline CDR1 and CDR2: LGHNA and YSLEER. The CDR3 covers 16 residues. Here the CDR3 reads CASSQGGLLGVYEQYF. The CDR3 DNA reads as TGCGCCAGCAGCCAAGGAGGCCTCCTGGGGGTCTACGAGCAGTACTTC.